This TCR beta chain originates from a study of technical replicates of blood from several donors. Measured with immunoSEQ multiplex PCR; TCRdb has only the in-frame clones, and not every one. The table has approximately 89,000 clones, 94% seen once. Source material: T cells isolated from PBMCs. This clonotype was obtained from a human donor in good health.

In nucleotides, the CDR3 is TGTGCCAGCAGCGTAGTTGACAGGGGCGGAGACAATGAGCAGTTCTTC. This translates into CASSVVDRGGDNEQFF. The chain employs TRBV9 and TRBJ2-1, with TRBD1 identical over 8 bases. The V and J ends lost 0 bases and 5 bases, in that order; junction bases with no gene match: 7. The CDR3 length is 16 residues. CDR1 and CDR2 from the germline V gene are SGDLS and YYNGEE.